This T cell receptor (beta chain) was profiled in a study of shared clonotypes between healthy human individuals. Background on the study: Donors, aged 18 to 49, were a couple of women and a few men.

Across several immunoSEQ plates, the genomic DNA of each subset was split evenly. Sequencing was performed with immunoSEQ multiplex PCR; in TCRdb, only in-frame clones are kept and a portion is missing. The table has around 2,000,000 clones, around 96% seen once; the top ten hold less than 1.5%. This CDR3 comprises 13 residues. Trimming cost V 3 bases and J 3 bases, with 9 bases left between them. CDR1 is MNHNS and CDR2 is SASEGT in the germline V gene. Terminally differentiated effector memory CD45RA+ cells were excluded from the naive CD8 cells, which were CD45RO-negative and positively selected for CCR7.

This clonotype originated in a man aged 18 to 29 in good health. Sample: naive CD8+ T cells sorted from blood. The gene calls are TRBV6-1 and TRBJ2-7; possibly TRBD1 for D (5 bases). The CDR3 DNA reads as TGTGCCAGCAGTGAGACAGCCTACTACGAGCAGTACTTC. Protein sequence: CASSETAYYEQYF.